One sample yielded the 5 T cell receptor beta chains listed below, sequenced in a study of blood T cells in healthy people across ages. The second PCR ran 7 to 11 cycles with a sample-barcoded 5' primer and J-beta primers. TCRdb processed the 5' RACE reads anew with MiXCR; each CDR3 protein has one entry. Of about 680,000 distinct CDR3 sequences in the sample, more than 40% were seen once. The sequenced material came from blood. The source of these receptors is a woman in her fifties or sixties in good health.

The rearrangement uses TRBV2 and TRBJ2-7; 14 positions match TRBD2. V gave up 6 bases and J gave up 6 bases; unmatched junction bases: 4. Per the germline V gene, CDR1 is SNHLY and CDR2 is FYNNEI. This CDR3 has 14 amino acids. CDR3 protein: CASSAGTSGGEQYF. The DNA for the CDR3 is TGTGCCAGCAGCGCGGGGACTAGCGGGGGCGAGCAGTACTTC.

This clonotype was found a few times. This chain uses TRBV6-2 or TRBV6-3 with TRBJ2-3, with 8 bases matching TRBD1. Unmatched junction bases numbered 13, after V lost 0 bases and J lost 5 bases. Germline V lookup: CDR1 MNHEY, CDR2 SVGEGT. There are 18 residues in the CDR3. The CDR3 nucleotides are TGTGCCAGCAGTTACTCGCTGAGGGCAGGGGGCGAAGGAGATACGCAGTATTTT. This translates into CASSYSLRAGGEGDTQYF.

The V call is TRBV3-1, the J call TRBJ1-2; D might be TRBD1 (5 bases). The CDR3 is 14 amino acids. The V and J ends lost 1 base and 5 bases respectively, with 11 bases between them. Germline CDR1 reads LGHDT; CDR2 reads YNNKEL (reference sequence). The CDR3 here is CASSQGGEGYGYTF. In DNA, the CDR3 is TGTGCCAGCAGCCAAGGAGGGGAGGGGTATGGCTACACCTTC. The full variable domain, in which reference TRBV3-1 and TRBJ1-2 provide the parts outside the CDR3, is DTAVSQTPKYLVTQMGNDKSIKCEQNLGHDTMYWYKQDSKKFLKIMFSYNNKELIINETVPNRFSPKSPDKAHLNLHINSLELGDSAVYFCASSQGGEGYGYTFGSGTRLTVV.

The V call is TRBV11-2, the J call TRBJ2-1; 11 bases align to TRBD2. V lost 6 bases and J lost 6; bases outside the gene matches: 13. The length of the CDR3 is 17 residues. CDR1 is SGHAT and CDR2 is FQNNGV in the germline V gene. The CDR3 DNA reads TGTGCCAGCAGGACCGGACTAGCGGGTATGATCTTCAATGAGCAGTTCTTC. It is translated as CASRTGLAGMIFNEQFF.

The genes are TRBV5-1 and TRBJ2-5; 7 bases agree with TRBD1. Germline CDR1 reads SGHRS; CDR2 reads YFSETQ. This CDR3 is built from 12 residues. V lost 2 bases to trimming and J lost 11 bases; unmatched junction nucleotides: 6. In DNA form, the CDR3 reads TGCGCCAGCAGCTTAGAGGGGGCTGTGCAGTACTTC. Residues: CASSLEGAVQYF.